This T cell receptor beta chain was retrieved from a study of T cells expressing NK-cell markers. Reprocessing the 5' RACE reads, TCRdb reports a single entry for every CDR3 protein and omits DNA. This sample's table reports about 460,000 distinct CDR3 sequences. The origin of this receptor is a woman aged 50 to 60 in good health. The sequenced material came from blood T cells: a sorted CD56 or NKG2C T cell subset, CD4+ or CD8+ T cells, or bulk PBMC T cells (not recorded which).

CDR3 protein: CSVEWGSGTEAFF. V usage is TRBV29-1 and J usage is TRBJ1-1. The CDR3 is 13 amino acids. In germline, CDR1 is SQVTM, CDR2 ANQGSEA.